The 30 T cell receptor beta chains reported below all come from one sample, sequenced in a study of T cell changes during pregnancy in multiple sclerosis. TCRdb's table, derived via immunoSEQ multiplex PCR, lists solely in-frame clones and lacks some. Of some 99,000 clones listed, approximately 90% were seen once; the top ten hold roughly 2.3%. This specimen was peripheral blood, taken after pregnancy. These receptors came from a female donor in good health, enrolled as a control in a pregnancy study.

The chain recombines TRBV27 with TRBJ2-1; D gene uncertain. The V end was cut by 6 bases, the J end by 1 base, with 10 bases between. CDR3 length: 14 residues. Per germline, CDR1 MNHEY and CDR2 SMNVEV (reference sequence). The DNA of the CDR3 is TGTGCCAGCAGCCCATCCATTTCCTACAATGAGCAGTTCTTC. Residues: CASSPSISYNEQFF.

The chain is built from TRBV9 and TRBJ2-1; 7 nucleotides agree with TRBD2. V dropped 3 bases and J dropped 4; count of bases not matched to a gene: 7. This CDR3 is built from 15 residues. The germline gives CDR1 SGDLS, CDR2 YYNGEE. CDR3 nucleotide sequence: TGTGCCAGCAGCGGACCTAGCGGAGTATACAATGAGCAGTTCTTC. Its translation is CASSGPSGVYNEQFF.

This chain links TRBV7-2 with TRBJ1-1; D is uncertain. CDR1 is SGHTA, CDR2 FQGNSA, per germline. CDR3 length: 13 amino acids. Trimming took off 5 bases at V and 4 bases at J, with 11 bases between the two ends. CDR3 sequence reads: CASSLLTSTEAFF. CDR3 coding DNA: TGTGCCAGCAGCCTTTTGACAAGCACTGAAGCTTTCTTT.

Only one count was recorded for this clone. The gene calls are TRBV6-1 and TRBJ2-5; possibly TRBD2 for D (6 bases). Germline V gives CDR1 MNHNS, CDR2 SASEGT. The CDR3 runs 15 residues. V lost 3 bases and J 7 bases, leaving 18 bases between the germline ends. The CDR3 DNA is TGTGCCAGCAGTGACGCGGGGCCCCGCCGGGGGACCCAGTACTTC. Amino acid sequence: CASSDAGPRRGTQYF.

The chain couples TRBV27 to TRBJ2-3; 8 bases fit TRBD2. The trim removed 5 bases at V and 0 bases at J, leaving 4 bases unmatched. Germline CDR1 reads MNHEY; CDR2 reads SMNVEV (reference sequence). CDR3 size: 15 residues. The DNA of the CDR3 is TGTGCCAGCAGTCAACTAGCGGCTAGCACAGATACGCAGTATTTT. Translating gives CASSQLAASTDTQYF.

The J gene is TRBJ2-1, the V gene TRBV6-4; D possibly corresponds to TRBD2 (6 bases). V was shortened by 6 bases and J by 5 bases, with 23 bases between the two germline ends. Germline CDR1 and CDR2: MRHNA and SNTAGT. The CDR3 runs to 17 residues. CDR3 in DNA: TGTGCCAGCAGCGCCTATTGGACTATCGGGGTCGACAATGAGCAGTTCTTC. Amino acid sequence: CASSAYWTIGVDNEQFF.

The chain joins TRBV5-4 to TRBJ1-1, with D possibly being TRBD1 (5 bases). The germline gives CDR1 SGHNT, CDR2 YYREEE (reference sequence). The ends were cut back, 3 bases at V and 7 bases at J, with 10 bases in the middle. CDR3 length: 12 residues. CDR3 sequence: CASSSVTGEAFF. CDR3 coding DNA: TGTGCCAGCAGCTCCGTAACAGGTGAAGCTTTCTTT. Using reference TRBV5-4 and TRBJ1-1 for the parts outside the CDR3, the full variable domain is ETGVTQSPTHLIKTRGQQVTLRCSSQSGHNTVSWYQQALGQGPQFIFQYYREEENGRGNFPPRFSGLQFPNYSSELNVNALELDDSALYLCASSSVTGEAFFGQGTRLTVV.

CDR3 loop: CSVDFLQGALMNTEAFF. In DNA form, the CDR3 reads TGCAGCGTTGATTTTTTACAGGGGGCCCTCATGAACACTGAAGCTTTCTTT. This chain uses TRBV29-1 with TRBJ1-1, with 9 bases that match TRBD1. CDR1 is SQVTM, CDR2 ANQGSEA, per germline. This CDR3 comprises 17 residues. V gave up 3 bases and J gave up 0 bases; unmatched junction bases: 11.

The V gene is TRBV5-1, the J gene TRBJ2-3; D is possibly TRBD2 (6 bases). Germline V lookup: CDR1 SGHRS, CDR2 YFSETQ. This CDR3 has 16 residues. V shed 0 bases and J shed 3 bases, with 14 bases lying between them. CDR3 DNA: TGCGCCAGCAGCTTGGTTGCGGGGCAGGTTACAGATACGCAGTATTTT. This sequence encodes CASSLVAGQVTDTQYF.

In DNA form, the CDR3 reads TGCGCCAGCAGCCCCGGACAGGAAGAGACCCAGTACTTC. Residues: CASSPGQEETQYF. The chain is built from TRBV5-1 and TRBJ2-5, with 7 bases aligning to TRBD1. This CDR3 is 13 amino acids long. V trimming: 4 bases; J trimming: 3 bases; junction bases outside the gene matches: 3. Germline CDR1 SGHRS, CDR2 YFSETQ.

This chain connects TRBV15 to TRBJ2-1, with TRBD2 matching over 9 bases. V lost 0 bases to trimming and J lost 9 bases; unmatched junction nucleotides: 15. This CDR3 has 18 residues. CDR1 LNHNV and CDR2 YYDKDF come from the germline V gene (reference sequence). The CDR3 DNA is TGTGCCACCAGCAGAGATCTAAGTGTTGCGGGAGGGCCTATTGAGCAGTTCTTC. The encoded protein is CATSRDLSVAGGPIEQFF.

CDR3 bases: TGTGCCAGCACCTCAATCTCCCCTACGGGGGGGGCCTTCAATGAGCAGTTCTTC. Residues: CASTSISPTGGAFNEQFF. The rearrangement joins TRBV7-9 to TRBJ2-1, with 8 bases matching TRBD2. The V segment lost 7 bases and the J segment 6 bases; nucleotides outside the gene matches: 20. Germline V gene lookup returns CDR1 SEHNR and CDR2 FQNEAQ (reference sequence). This CDR3 region has 18 residues. The entire variable domain, with the rest obtained from reference TRBV7-9 and TRBJ2-1, is as follows: DTGVSQNPRHKITKRGQNVTFRCDPISEHNRLYWYRQTLGQGPEFLTYFQNEAQLEKSRLLSDRFSAERPKGSFSTLEIQRTEQGDSAMYLCASTSISPTGGAFNEQFFGPGTRLTVL.

V is TRBV28 and J is TRBJ2-7; D gene uncertain. This CDR3 has 13 amino acids. The ends were cut back, 3 bases at V and 3 bases at J, with 9 bases in the middle. CDR1 and CDR2 (germline): MDHEN, SYDVKM. Here the CDR3 reads CASSLGSFYEQYF. As DNA, the CDR3 is TGTGCCAGCAGTTTGGGCTCGTTCTACGAGCAGTACTTC.

This clone appeared a single time. This chain links TRBV15 with TRBJ2-2; D gene uncertain. Germline V gene lookup returns CDR1 LNHNV and CDR2 YYDKDF (reference sequence). V dropped 0 bases and J dropped 0 bases, with 8 bases sitting between them. This CDR3 region has 16 residues. CDR3 nucleotides: TGTGCCACCAGCAGAGATTTGCGGCCGAACACCGGGGAGCTGTTTTTT. Its protein product is CATSRDLRPNTGELFF.

V usage is TRBV18 and J usage is TRBJ2-3; tentatively, D is TRBD1 (5 bases). There are 15 residues in the CDR3. Trimming took off 3 bases at V and 1 base at J, with 11 bases between the two ends. CDR1 and CDR2 from the germline V gene are KGHSH and LQKENI. CDR3 sequence reads: CASSPPKGGTDTQYF. CDR3 bases: TGTGCCAGCTCACCCCCCAAAGGGGGCACAGATACGCAGTATTTT.

The chain links TRBV7-2 to TRBJ2-1; 9 bases are a match to TRBD2. Germline-derived CDR1 and CDR2 are SGHTA and FQGNSA. The CDR3 loop spans 16 amino acids. J gave up 4 bases and V 5 bases, and 9 bases lay outside the gene matches. This CDR3 is CASSLNSGSSYNEQFF. Written as DNA, the CDR3 is TGTGCCAGCAGCCTGAATAGCGGGAGCTCATACAATGAGCAGTTCTTC.

This chain uses TRBV10-3 with TRBJ2-7, with 9 positions matching TRBD1. Germline V gene data show CDR1 as ENHRY and CDR2 as SYGVKD. The CDR3 contains 15 residues. Losses at the gene ends were 6 bases for V and 4 bases for J; bases not matched to a gene: 10. This CDR3 reads CAISPWTGEVYEQYF. The CDR3 nucleotides are TGTGCCATCAGCCCCTGGACAGGGGAGGTGTACGAGCAGTACTTC.

The chain employs TRBV18 and TRBJ1-4; 7 bases agree with TRBD1. Germline values: CDR1 KGHSH, CDR2 LQKENI. J gave up 2 bases and V 3 bases, and 0 bases lay outside the gene matches. The CDR3 has 14 residues. The CDR3 reads CASSPGQTNEKLFF. CDR3 nucleotide sequence: TGTGCCAGCTCACCGGGACAGACTAATGAAAAACTGTTTTTT.

The chain has TRBV4-2 and TRBJ2-5; TRBD2 agrees at 16 bases. This CDR3 spans 20 amino acids. Unmatched junction bases numbered 16, after V lost 4 bases and J lost 5 bases. The germline V gene has CDR1 LGHNA and CDR2 YNFKEQ. CDR3 residues: CASSREGLAGGRGLFETQYF. The CDR3 DNA reads TGTGCCAGCAGCCGAGAGGGACTAGCGGGAGGGCGGGGGCTTTTTGAGACCCAGTACTTC.

The rearrangement joins TRBV30 to TRBJ2-5; tentative D call: TRBD2 (7 bases). Germline assignment: CDR1 GTSNPN and CDR2 SVGIG (reference sequence). Trimming left V 0 bases short and J 5 bases short, with 13 bases between. The CDR3 extends over 14 amino acids. Written as DNA, the CDR3 is TGTGCCTGGAGTGTAGGGGGGGCCAGTGAGACCCAGTACTTC. This codes for CAWSVGGASETQYF.

V usage is TRBV29-1 and J usage is TRBJ2-7; tentatively, D is TRBD1 (6 bases). V lost 6 bases and J 6 bases, leaving 15 bases between the germline ends. From germline, CDR1 is SQVTM and CDR2 ANQGSEA. The CDR3 is made up of 12 amino acids. The CDR3 DNA reads TGCAGCGTCCAATCCACAGGGCGCGAGCAGTACTTC. Translated: CSVQSTGREQYF.

The V gene is TRBV13, the J gene TRBJ1-6; D is unresolved. The CDR3 is made up of 15 amino acids. Per germline, CDR1 PRHDT and CDR2 FYEKMQ (reference sequence). Between the trimmed V and J ends, which lost 0 bases and 5 bases, there was a span of 8 bases. Written as DNA, the CDR3 is TGTGCCAGCAGCTTAGGAGGAGTCCATAATTCACCCCTCCACTTT. Protein product: CASSLGGVHNSPLHF.

The chain uses TRBV28 and TRBJ1-5; 9 bases map to TRBD1. V shed 3 bases, J shed 5 bases, and the junction held 5 bases outside the gene matches. The CDR3 is 15 amino acids. Germline CDR1 reads MDHEN; CDR2 reads SYDVKM. Written as DNA, the CDR3 is TGTGCCAGCAGTTTGGTGACAGGGGGGGATCAGCCCCAGCATTTT. Amino acid sequence: CASSLVTGGDQPQHF.

The chain couples TRBV30 to TRBJ1-1; TRBD1 might be the D (5 bases). V lost 0 bases and J 0 bases, leaving 8 bases between the germline ends. CDR3 length: 14 amino acids. From germline, CDR1 is GTSNPN and CDR2 SVGIG (reference sequence). The CDR3 protein is CAWSVGVMNTEAFF. CDR3 sequence (DNA): TGTGCCTGGAGTGTAGGGGTGATGAACACTGAAGCTTTCTTT.

V is TRBV5-4 and J is TRBJ2-3; the D gene is possibly TRBD2 (7 bases). V shed 0 bases and J shed 1 base, with 9 bases lying between them. CDR1 and CDR2 (germline): SGHNT, YYREEE (reference sequence). This CDR3 spans 15 amino acids. The CDR3 DNA reads TGTGCCAGCAGCTTGGTGCGGGGGCGCACAGATACGCAGTATTTT. This gives the protein CASSLVRGRTDTQYF.

The chain is built from TRBV18 and TRBJ2-7; 10 positions match TRBD2. CDR3 length equals 15 residues. CDR1 and CDR2 (germline): KGHSH, LQKENI. Unmatched junction bases numbered 5, after V lost 4 bases and J lost 2 bases. The CDR3 sequence: CASSQAGGPPYEQYF. DNA of the CDR3: TGTGCCAGCTCACAAGCGGGGGGGCCCCCCTACGAGCAGTACTTC.

The chain is built from TRBV19 and TRBJ2-5; 11 bases are a match to TRBD1. Germline V CDR1 and CDR2: LNHDA, SQIVND (reference sequence). The J segment lost 5 bases and the V segment lost 6 bases, leaving 5 bases of the junction unmatched. There are 14 residues in the CDR3. In DNA, the CDR3 is TGTGCCAGTAGCACCGGGACAGGGGGGGAGACCCAGTACTTC. As protein: CASSTGTGGETQYF.

The chain couples TRBV9 to TRBJ2-2; 7 nucleotides match TRBD2. CDR1 and CDR2 from the germline V gene are SGDLS and YYNGEE. The CDR3 contains 15 residues. V gave up 4 bases and J gave up 7 bases; unmatched junction bases: 10. The chain's CDR3 is CASSPAGLKDGELFF. The CDR3 bases are TGTGCCAGCAGCCCAGCGGGACTAAAGGACGGGGAGCTGTTTTTT.

The genes are TRBV15 and TRBJ2-1; unclear D gene. Trimming removed 1 base from V and 5 bases from J, with 12 bases in between. Germline CDR1 and CDR2: LNHNV and YYDKDF (reference sequence). This CDR3 comprises 15 residues. The CDR3 DNA follows: TGTGCCACCAGCAGAGTGTCTGGAGAGAACAATGAGCAGTTCTTC. Translation: CATSRVSGENNEQFF.

The chain joins TRBV5-1 to TRBJ2-7, with TRBD2 as a possible D gene (6 bases). V gave up 4 bases and J gave up 0 bases, with 14 bases separating them. CDR3 length: 15 amino acids. The germline V gene has CDR1 SGHRS and CDR2 YFSETQ. As DNA, the CDR3 is TGCGCCAGCAGCGAGGGGAGCGGGCCCTCCTACGAGCAGTACTTC. Its protein product is CASSEGSGPSYEQYF.